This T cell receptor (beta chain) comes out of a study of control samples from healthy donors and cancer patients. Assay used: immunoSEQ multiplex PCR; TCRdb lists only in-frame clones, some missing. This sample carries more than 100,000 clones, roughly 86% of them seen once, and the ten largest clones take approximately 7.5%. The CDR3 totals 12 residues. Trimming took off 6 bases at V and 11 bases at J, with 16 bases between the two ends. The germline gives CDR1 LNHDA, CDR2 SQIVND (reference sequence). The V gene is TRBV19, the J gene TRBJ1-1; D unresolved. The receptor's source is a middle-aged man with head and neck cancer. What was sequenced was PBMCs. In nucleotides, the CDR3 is TGTGCCAGTAGCCCAACAGACGTGGGGGCTTTCTTT. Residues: CASSPTDVGAFF.